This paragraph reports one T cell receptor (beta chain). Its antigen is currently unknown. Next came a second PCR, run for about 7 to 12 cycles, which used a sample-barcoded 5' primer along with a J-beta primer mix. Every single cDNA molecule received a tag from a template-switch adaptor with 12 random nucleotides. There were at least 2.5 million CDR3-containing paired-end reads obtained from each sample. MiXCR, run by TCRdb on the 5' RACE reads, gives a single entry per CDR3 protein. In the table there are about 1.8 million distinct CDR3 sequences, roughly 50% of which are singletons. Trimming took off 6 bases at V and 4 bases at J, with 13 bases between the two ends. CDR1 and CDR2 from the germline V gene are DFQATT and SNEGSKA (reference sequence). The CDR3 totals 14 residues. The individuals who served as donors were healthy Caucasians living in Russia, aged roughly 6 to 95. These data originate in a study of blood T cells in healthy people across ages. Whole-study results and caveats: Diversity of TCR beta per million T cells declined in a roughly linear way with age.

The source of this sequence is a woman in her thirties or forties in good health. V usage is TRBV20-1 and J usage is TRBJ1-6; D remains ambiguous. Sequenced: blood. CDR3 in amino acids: CSAPRTDYNSPLHF. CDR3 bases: TGCAGTGCCCCCAGGACCGATTATAATTCACCCCTCCACTTT.